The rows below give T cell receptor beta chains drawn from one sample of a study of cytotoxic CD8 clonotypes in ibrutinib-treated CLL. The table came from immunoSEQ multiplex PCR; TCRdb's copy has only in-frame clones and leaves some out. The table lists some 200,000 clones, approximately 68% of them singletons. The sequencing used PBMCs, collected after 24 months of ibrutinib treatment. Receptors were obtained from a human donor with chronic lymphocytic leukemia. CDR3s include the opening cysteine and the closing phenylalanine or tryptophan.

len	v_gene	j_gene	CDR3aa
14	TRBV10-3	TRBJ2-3	CAIRTSGSTDTQYF
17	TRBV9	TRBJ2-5	CASSVGAVGWGQETQYF
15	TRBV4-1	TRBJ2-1	CASSHIGMWGNEQFF
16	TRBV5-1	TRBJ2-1	CASSPQDPENFYEQFF
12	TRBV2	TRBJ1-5	CASSQGEQPQHF
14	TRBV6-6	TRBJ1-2	CASSYSFRDDGYTF
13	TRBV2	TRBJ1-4	CASKDRGNEKLFF
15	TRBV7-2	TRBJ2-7	CASRYLSGRENEQYF
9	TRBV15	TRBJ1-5	CATGQPQHF
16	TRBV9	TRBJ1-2	CASSDQGGIRSYGYTF
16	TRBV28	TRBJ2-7	CASSLSPVGGPYEQYF
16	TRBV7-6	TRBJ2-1	CASSSLGSGYSNEQFF
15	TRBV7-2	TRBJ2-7	CASSLVAGELYEQYF
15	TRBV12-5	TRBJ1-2	CASGSTTASHYGYTF
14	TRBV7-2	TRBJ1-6	CASSWDGDNSPLHF
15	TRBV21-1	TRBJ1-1	CASSPRCTRETEAFF
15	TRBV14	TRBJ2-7	CASSQAETAGTEQYF
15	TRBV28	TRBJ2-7	CASTPGLAGYYEQYF
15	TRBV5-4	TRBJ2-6	CASSDRSSGANVLTF
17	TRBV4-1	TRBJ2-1	CASSQGDGRARYNEQFF
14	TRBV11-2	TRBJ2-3	CASSLRGQADTQYF
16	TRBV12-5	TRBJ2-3	CASGSLSVGVTDTQYF
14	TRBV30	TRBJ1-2	CAWSGRERYYGYTF
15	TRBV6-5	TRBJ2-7	CASRPAGAGVNEQYF
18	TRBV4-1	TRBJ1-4	CASSRKSTGDSTNEKLFF
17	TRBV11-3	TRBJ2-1	CASSLKLSGSPYNEQFF
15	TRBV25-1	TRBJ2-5	CASIRTMGNQETQYF
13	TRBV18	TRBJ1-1	CASSPRAPTEAFF
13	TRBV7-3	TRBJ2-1	CASSSTEYNEQFF
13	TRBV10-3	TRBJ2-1	CAISRGWDNEQFF
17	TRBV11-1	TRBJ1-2	CASSSTTGQGGWYGYTF
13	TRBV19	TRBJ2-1	CASSIFGSNEQFF
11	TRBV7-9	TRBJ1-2	CASSGVGVYTF